The subject of this entry is one TCR beta chain. This clonotype occurred once. The specificity of this receptor is unknown. No per-base quality is available; no much larger clone lies one base away. One read amounts to weak evidence. Ophthalmopathy patients had moderately to severely active disease, with a Clinical Activity Score of 3 or more, a NOSPECS grade of 4 or more, and a disease duration of less than 3 months. Patients with uncontrolled infections, other autoimmune diseases, pregnancy or lactation were excluded. Diagnoses relied on clinical symptoms, serum thyroxine and TRAb, thyroid ultrasound and orbital computed tomography. PBMCs were separated from under 11 ml of fresh peripheral blood using Ficoll-Paque density gradient centrifugation. Total RNA was extracted with Trizol reagent, and quality was checked on an Agilent 2100 Bioanalyzer. This sample stems from a study of T cells in Graves' hyperthyroidism and ophthalmopathy (dated by TCRdb to about 2019). Broadly, across the study: Peripheral blood was collected at initial diagnosis, before any treatment. TCR V-J signatures able to tell the groups apart were searched for in a discovery cohort of approximately 95 patients, of whom around 43 had Graves' ophthalmopathy and 55 to 60 had stable Graves' hyperthyroidism. In addition, the study compared T-cell repertoires in thyroid tissue and in blood from roughly 6 Graves' hyperthyroidism patients. Following sampling, methimazole starting at 30 mg daily was given to hyperthyroidism patients, and high-dose intravenous methylprednisolone was given to ophthalmopathy patients. The 100 or so discovery patients were randomly split 7:3 into training and test sets. According to the paper, TCR Vbeta CDR3 sequencing was carried out on around 140 peripheral blood samples, which came from some 41 ophthalmopathy, about 75 hyperthyroidism and some 17 progressor patients. Whether ophthalmopathy could be predicted prospectively was tested in an independent validation cohort made up of 18 to 20 hyperthyroidism patients plus 17 patients who later progressed to ophthalmopathy.

From the cysteine up to the phenylalanine, the CDR3 has a length of 15 residues. This entry keeps only the CDR3 DNA: 45 bases, framed from base 1. Trimming takes 6 bases from V and 0 bases from J, and the germline ends sit 14 bases apart. The TCR beta CDR3 regions were amplified from RNA transcripts. The first round of RT-PCR for the TCR CDR3 was performed with the HTBI primer set and the Qiagen OneStep RT-PCR kit. Libraries were constructed in a second round of multiplex PCR, after which size selection and purification were performed. Sequencing of the libraries was done on an Illumina HiSeq2000 using paired-end 100 bp reads. The published analysis was carried out like this. SOAPnuke was used to process the raw data, throwing out any read that contained adapters or uncalled bases, had a mean Phred below 15, or lacked an exact constant-primer or identifier match. COPE v1.2.5 was used to merge the high-quality paired reads, and each unique nucleotide sequence was defined as a clonotype. Clonotypes were aligned to IMGT TRBV, TRBD and TRBJ reference segments using MiTCR v1.1. Only V-J combinations with frequency above 0.0001, covering about 99% of repertoires, were analysed. A TCS score was defined as the ratio between F50 (clonal expansion) and ExV (chaos), using BLOSUM62-based TCRdist between CDR3 peptides within each V-J. Welch's t-statistics and random forest reduced some 510 V-J features to 10 to 15, which were used in a naive Bayes classifier (R e1071). Starting from the raw public reads, TCRdb applied fastp trimming at Q25, assembled clones with MiXCR and retained in-frame beta chains. Each CDR3 protein gets just one entry, which takes the most common genes and DNA from the rows behind it. The V and J calls reflect TCRdb's pipeline rather than the authors' work. This sample has about 480,000 distinct CDR3 sequences in its table, and around a quarter of those were observed once. The top ten hold 10% to 12% of the sample.

Findings and caveats that apply to the study as a whole: Most expanded thyroid clonotypes (frequency above 0.001) were also detected in blood, a finding suggesting that blood repertoires may reflect thyroid immune responses. Ophthalmopathy was separated from stable hyperthyroidism by a 13 V-J signature model, with 87.88% sensitivity and 81% to 83% specificity obtained in cross-validation and 80%/75% obtained in testing. No statistical method was used to fix the sample size in advance, and group allocation was not hidden from the investigators. In validation, progression to ophthalmopathy was predicted by the model with approximately 67% sensitivity and approximately 78% specificity, a median of 6.5 months before onset.

This chain joins TRBV12-3 or TRBV12-4 to TRBJ2-5; no D gene can be assigned with confidence. Sequencing was carried out using blood. The receptor comes from a woman in her thirties with Graves' ophthalmopathy. The CDR3 region: CASSSDFINQETQYF. The DNA reads as follows: TGTGCCAGCAGCTCCGACTTCATTAACCAAGAGACCCAGTACTTC.